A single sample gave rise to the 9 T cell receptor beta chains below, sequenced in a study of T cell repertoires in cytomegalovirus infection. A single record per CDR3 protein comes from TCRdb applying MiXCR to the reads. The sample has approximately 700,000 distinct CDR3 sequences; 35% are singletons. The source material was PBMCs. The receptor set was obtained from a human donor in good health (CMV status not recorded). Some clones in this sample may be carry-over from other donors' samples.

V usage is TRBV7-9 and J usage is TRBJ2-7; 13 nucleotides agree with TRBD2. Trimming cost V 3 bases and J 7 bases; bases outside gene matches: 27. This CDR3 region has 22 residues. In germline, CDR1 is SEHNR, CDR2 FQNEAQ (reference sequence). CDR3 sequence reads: CASSFRRDQGLAGHYSTTEQYF. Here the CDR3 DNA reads TGTGCCAGCAGCTTCCGACGGGACCAGGGACTAGCGGGACACTACTCTACGACAGAGCAGTACTTC.

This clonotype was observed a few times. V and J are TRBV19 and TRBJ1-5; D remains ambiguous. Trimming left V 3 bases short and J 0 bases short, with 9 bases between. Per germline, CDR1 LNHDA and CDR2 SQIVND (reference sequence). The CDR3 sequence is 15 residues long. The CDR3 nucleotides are TGTGCCAGTAGTATGAGGCACGATAGCAATCAGCCCCAGCATTTT. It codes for CASSMRHDSNQPQHF.

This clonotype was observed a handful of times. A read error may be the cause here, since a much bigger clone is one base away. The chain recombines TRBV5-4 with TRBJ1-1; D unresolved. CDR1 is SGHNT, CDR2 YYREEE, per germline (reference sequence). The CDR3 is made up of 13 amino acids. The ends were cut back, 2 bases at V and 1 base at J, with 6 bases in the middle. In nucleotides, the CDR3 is TGTGCCAGCAGCTTAGATCAGAACACTGAAGCTTTCTTT. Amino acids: CASSLDQNTEAFF.

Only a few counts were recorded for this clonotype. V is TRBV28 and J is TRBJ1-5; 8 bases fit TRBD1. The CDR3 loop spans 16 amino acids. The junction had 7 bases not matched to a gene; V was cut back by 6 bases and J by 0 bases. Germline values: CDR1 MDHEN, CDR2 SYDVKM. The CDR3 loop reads CASRMRQGTSNQPQHF. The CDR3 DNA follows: TGTGCCAGCAGAATGCGACAGGGGACTAGCAATCAGCCCCAGCATTTT.

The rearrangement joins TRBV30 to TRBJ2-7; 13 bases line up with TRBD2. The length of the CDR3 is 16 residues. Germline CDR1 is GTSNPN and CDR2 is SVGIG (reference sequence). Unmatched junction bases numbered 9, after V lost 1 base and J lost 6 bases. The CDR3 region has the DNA TGTGCCTGGAGTGACCCCGGACTAGCGGGGGCTGGCGAGCAGTACTTC. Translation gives CAWSDPGLAGAGEQYF.

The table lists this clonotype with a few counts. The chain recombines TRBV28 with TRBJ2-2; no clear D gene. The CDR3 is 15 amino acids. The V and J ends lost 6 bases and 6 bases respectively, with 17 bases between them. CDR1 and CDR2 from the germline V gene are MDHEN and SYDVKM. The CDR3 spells CASRQRQDGSGELFF. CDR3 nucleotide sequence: TGTGCCAGCAGACAAAGGCAAGATGGATCCGGGGAGCTGTTTTTT.

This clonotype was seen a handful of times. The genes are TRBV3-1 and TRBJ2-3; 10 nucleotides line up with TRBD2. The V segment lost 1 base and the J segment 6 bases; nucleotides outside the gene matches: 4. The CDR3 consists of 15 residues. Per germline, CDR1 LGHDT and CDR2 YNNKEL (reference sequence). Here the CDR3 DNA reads TGTGCCAGCAGCCAAGCGGCTAGCGGGAGTGATACGCAGTATTTT. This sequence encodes CASSQAASGSDTQYF.

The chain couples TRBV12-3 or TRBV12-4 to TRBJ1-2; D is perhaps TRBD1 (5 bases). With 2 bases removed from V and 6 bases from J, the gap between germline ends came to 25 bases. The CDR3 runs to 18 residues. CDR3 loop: CASSLRATGIRGTDGYTF. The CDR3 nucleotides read TGTGCCAGCAGTTTAAGAGCTACGGGGATTAGGGGAACTGATGGCTACACCTTC.

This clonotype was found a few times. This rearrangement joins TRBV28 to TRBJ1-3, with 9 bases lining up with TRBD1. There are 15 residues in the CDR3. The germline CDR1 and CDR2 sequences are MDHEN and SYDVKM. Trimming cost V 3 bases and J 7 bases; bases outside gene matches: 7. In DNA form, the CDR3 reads TGTGCCAGCAGTTTTAGGGGACAGGGCTTGAACACCATATATTTT. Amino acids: CASSFRGQGLNTIYF.